Each of the 5 T cell receptor beta chains below was sequenced from the same sample in a study of chronic HIV infection and antiretroviral therapy. TCRdb reprocessed the 5' RACE reads with MiXCR, giving one entry per CDR3 protein. The table records tens of thousands of distinct CDR3 sequences, about 7.4% of them present only once. Sequencing was done on a sample of peripheral blood. These receptors were obtained from an adult who had HIV and had not received antiretroviral therapy, or was an uninfected healthy control (not recorded which).

There are a few counts of this clonotype. This chain uses TRBV6-2 or TRBV6-3 with TRBJ2-3; no firm D call. CDR1 is MNHEY and CDR2 is SVGEGT in the germline V gene. The CDR3 loop spans 11 amino acids. Trimming removed 5 bases at V and 2 bases at J, with 2 bases between. In DNA, the CDR3 is TGTGCCAGCAGTAACACAGATACGCAGTATTTT. It specifies CASSNTDTQYF.

V gene TRBV29-1 combines with J gene TRBJ1-4; D ambiguous. Trimming shortened V by 1 base and J by 10 bases, and 10 bases separated the two germline ends. This CDR3 has 12 amino acids. In germline, CDR1 is SQVTM, CDR2 ANQGSEA. This CDR3 reads CSVEGKDAKLFF. CDR3 DNA sequence: TGCAGCGTTGAAGGAAAGGACGCAAAACTGTTTTTT. Drawing the rest from reference TRBV29-1 and TRBJ1-4, the complete variable domain is SAVISQKPSRDICQRGTSLTIQCQVDSQVTMMFWYRQQPGQSLTLIATANQGSEATYESGFVIDKFPISRPNLTFSTLTVSNMSPEDSSIYLCSVEGKDAKLFFGSGTQLSVL.

The chain is built from TRBV29-1 and TRBJ1-2; 9 positions agree with TRBD1. V was pared by 6 bases and J by 8 bases, with 7 bases of the junction left unmatched. The CDR3 spans 12 residues. Germline V gene sequence: CDR1 SQVTM, CDR2 ANQGSEA. The CDR3 loop reads CSVGQGIWGYTF. The CDR3, as DNA: TGCAGCGTAGGACAGGGGATTTGGGGCTACACCTTC.

This clonotype was found many times. The chain recombines TRBV29-1 with TRBJ2-5; 10 nucleotides agree with TRBD1. Germline trimming cut 3 bases from V and 4 bases from J; bases unmatched to any gene: 5. Germline V lookup: CDR1 SQVTM, CDR2 ANQGSEA. The CDR3 consists of 14 residues. CDR3 coding DNA: TGCAGCGTTGACCGGACAGGGGGAAGAGAGACCCAGTACTTC. Translation gives CSVDRTGGRETQYF.

This clonotype has just a few counts. The J gene is TRBJ2-7, the V gene TRBV10-3; 7 bases line up with TRBD1. After removal of 2 bases from V and 2 bases from J, the junction contained 6 bases not matched to a gene. Germline values: CDR1 ENHRY, CDR2 SYGVKD. The CDR3 has 15 amino acids. CDR3: CAISEHRGTTYEQYF. In DNA form, the CDR3 reads TGTGCCATCAGTGAGCACAGGGGAACTACCTACGAGCAGTACTTC.